This T cell receptor beta chain derives from a study of molecular identifiers for immune sequencing clone quantification. Each library that profiled naive CD8 cells came from roughly 20,000 to 1,000,000 sorted cells with 10%, 30% or 50% RNA. There are 15 residues in the CDR3. Germline V gene sequence: CDR1 SGHRS, CDR2 YFSETQ. This clonotype was seen more than once but under ten times. Its antigen is currently unknown. At one of its ends the junction is not consistent with the germline gene, which may arise from a read error. Methods described previously were used for bulk TCR libraries, and listed TCR primers were applied. Each CDR3 protein is one row after TCRdb ran MiXCR on the PCR reads. The table lists hundreds of thousands of distinct CDR3 sequences, around 25% of them singletons. Whole-study findings and limits: Beyond 20 RNA copies, clones held over 97% of effector molecules, compared with under 1% in naive cells.

The source of this sequence is a human donor in good health. Some libraries in this study had Jurkat cell RNA spiked in. Sequencing was performed on naive CD8+ T cells from blood, with Jurkat cell RNA spiked in. Subset meaning: FACS-sorted CD8+CD4-CCR7+CD45RA+ naive T cells. The V call is TRBV5-1, the J call TRBJ1-3; D possibly corresponds to TRBD1 (5 bases). CDR3 sequence reads: CASSLAGQGGNTIHF. CDR3 sequence (DNA): TGCGCCAGCAGCTTGGCCGGGCAGGGAGGAAACACCATACATTTT. Supplemented by reference TRBV5-1 and TRBJ1-3, the full variable domain reads KAGVTQTPRYLIKTRGQQVTLSCSPISGHRSVSWYQQTPGQGLQFLFEYFSETQRNKGNFPGRFSGRQFSNSRSEMNVSTLELGDSALYLCASSLAGQGGNTIHFGEGSWLTVV.